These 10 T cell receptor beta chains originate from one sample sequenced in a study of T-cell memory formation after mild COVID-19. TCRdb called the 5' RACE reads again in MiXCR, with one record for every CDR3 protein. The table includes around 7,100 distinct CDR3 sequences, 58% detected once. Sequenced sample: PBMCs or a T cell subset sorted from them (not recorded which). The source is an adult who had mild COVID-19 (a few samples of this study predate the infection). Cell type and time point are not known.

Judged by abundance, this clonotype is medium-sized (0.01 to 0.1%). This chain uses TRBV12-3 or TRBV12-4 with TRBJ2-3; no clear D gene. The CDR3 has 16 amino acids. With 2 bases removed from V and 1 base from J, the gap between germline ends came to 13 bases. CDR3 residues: CASSLLATLRTDTQYF. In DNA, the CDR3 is TGTGCCAGCAGTTTATTGGCGACTCTCCGCACAGATACGCAGTATTTT.

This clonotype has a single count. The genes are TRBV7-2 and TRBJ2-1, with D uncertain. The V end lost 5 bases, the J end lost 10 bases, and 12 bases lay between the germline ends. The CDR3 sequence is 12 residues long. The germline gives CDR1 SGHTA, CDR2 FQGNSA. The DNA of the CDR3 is TGTGCCAGCAGCCCGCCGGGTAGAGAGCAGTTCTTC. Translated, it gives CASSPPGREQFF.

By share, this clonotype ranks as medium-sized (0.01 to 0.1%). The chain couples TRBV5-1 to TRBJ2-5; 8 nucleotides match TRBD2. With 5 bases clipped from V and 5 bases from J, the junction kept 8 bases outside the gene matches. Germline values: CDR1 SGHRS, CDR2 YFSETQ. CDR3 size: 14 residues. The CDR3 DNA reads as TGCGCCAGCAGTCCCGGGACTAGTCTCGAGACCCAGTACTTC. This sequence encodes CASSPGTSLETQYF.

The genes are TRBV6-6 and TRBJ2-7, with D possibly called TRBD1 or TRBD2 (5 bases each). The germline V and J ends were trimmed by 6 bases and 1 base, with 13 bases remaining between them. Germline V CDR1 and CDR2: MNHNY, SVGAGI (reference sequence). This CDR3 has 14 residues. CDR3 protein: CASRAGTGSYEQYF. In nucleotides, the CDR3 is TGTGCCAGCAGAGCCGGGACGGGATCCTACGAGCAGTACTTC.

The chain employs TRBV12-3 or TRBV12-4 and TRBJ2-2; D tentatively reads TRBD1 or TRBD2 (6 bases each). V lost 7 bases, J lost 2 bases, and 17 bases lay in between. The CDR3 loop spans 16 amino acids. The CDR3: CASTTLGGFNTGELFF. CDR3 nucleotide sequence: TGTGCCAGCACCACCCTCGGGGGCTTCAACACCGGGGAGCTGTTTTTT.

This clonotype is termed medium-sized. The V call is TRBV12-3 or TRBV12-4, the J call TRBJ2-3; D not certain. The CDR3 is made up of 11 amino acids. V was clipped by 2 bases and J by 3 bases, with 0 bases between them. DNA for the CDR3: TGTGCCAGCAGTTTAACAGATACGCAGTATTTT. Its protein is CASSLTDTQYF.

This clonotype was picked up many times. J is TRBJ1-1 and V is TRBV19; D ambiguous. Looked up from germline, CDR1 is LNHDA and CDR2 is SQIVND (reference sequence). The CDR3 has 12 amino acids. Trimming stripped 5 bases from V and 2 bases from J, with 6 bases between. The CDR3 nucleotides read TGTGCCAGTAGTCTTGGTAACACTGAAGCTTTCTTT. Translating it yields CASSLGNTEAFF.

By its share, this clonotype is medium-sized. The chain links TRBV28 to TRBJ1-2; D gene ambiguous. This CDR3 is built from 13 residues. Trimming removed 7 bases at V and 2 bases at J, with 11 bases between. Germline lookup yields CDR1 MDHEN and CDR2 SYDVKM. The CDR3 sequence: CASNFHENYGYTF. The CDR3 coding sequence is TGTGCCAGCAACTTTCACGAGAACTATGGCTACACCTTC.

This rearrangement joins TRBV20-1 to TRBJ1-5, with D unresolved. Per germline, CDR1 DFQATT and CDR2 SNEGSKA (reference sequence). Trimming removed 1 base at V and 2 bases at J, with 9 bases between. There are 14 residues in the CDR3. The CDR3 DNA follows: TGCAGTGCTAGAGGGAATGGGGGCAATCAGCCCCAGCATTTT. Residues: CSARGNGGNQPQHF.

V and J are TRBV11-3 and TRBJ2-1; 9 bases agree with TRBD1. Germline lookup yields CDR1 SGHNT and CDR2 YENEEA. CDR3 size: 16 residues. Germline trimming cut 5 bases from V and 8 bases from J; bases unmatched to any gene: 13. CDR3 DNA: TGTGCCAGCAGCCCGCGGGACAGGGCGAATGGCGATGAGCAGTTCTTC. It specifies CASSPRDRANGDEQFF.